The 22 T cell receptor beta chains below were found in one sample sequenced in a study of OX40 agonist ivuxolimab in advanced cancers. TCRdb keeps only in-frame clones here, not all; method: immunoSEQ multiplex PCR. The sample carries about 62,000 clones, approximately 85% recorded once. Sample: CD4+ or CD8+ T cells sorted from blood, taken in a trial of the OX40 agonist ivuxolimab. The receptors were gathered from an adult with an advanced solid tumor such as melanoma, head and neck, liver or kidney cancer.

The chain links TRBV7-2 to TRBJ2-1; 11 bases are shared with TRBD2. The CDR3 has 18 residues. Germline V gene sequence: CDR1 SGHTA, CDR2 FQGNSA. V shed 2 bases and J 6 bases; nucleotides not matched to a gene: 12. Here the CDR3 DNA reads TGTGCCAGCAGCTTACCGATACGACTAGCGGGATTGGGCAATGAGCAGTTCTTC. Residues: CASSLPIRLAGLGNEQFF.

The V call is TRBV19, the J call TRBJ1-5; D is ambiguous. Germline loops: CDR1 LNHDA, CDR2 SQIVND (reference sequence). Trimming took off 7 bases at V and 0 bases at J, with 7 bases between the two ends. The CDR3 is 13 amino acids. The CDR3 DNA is TGTGCCAGTACCGTGAATAGCAATCAGCCCCAGCATTTT. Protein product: CASTVNSNQPQHF.

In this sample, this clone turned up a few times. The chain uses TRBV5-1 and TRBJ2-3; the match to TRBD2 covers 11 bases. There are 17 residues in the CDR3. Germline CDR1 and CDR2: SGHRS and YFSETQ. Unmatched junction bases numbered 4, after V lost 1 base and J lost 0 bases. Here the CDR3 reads CASSLLTSGDSTDTQYF. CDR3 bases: TGCGCCAGCAGCTTGCTGACTAGCGGGGACAGCACAGATACGCAGTATTTT.

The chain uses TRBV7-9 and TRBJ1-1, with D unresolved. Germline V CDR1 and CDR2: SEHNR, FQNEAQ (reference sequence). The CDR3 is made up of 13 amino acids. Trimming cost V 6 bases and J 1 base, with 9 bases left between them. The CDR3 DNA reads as TGTGCCAGCAGATATGTAGGGAACACTGAAGCTTTCTTT. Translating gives CASRYVGNTEAFF. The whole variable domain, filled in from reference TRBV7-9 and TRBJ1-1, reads DTGVSQNPRHKITKRGQNVTFRCDPISEHNRLYWYRQTLGQGPEFLTYFQNEAQLEKSRLLSDRFSAERPKGSFSTLEIQRTEQGDSAMYLCASRYVGNTEAFFGQGTRLTVV.

The CDR3 loop reads CASSPTGGPGNTIYF. CDR3 sequence (DNA): TGTGCCAGCAGTCCGACAGGGGGACCTGGAAACACCATATATTTT. This chain joins TRBV7-9 and TRBJ1-3; 9 bases map to TRBD1. V was pared by 6 bases and J by 2 bases, with 5 bases of the junction left unmatched. CDR1 is SEHNR, CDR2 FQNEAQ, per germline (reference sequence). CDR3 length equals 15 residues.

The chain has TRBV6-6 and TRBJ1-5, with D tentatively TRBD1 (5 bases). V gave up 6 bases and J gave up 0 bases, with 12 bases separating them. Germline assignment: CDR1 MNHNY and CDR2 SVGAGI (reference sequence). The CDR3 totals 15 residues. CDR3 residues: CASRPDRNSNQPQHF. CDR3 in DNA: TGTGCCAGCAGGCCAGACAGAAATAGCAATCAGCCCCAGCATTTT.

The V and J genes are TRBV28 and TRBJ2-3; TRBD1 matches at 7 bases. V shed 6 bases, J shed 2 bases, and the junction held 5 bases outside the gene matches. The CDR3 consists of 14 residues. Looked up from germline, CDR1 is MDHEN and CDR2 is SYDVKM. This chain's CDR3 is CASRTGQVTDTQYF. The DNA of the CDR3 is TGTGCCAGCAGGACCGGACAGGTCACAGATACGCAGTATTTT.

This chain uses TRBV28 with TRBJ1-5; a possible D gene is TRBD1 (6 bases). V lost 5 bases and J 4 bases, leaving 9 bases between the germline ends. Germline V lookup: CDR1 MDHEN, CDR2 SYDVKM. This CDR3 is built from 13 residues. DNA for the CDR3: TGTGCCAGCAGTACAGGGAGGAATCAGCCCCAGCATTTT. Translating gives CASSTGRNQPQHF.

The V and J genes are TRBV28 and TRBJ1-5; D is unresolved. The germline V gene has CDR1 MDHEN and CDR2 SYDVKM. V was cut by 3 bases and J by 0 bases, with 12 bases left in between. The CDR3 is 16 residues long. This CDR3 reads CASSFPELNSNQPQHF. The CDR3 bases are TGTGCCAGCAGTTTCCCCGAACTTAATAGCAATCAGCCCCAGCATTTT.

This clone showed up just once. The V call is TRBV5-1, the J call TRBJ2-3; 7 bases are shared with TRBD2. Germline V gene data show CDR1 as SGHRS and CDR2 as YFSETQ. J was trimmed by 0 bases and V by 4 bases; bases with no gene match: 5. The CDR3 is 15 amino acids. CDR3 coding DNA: TGCGCCAGCAGCCGCGGGGGACCTAGCACAGATACGCAGTATTTT. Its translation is CASSRGGPSTDTQYF.

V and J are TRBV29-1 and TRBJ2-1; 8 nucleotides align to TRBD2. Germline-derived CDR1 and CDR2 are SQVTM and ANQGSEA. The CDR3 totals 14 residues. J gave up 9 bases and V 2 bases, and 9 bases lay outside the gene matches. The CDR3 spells CSVERDSGEVEQFF. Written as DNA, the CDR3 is TGCAGCGTTGAAAGGGATAGCGGGGAGGTTGAGCAGTTCTTC.

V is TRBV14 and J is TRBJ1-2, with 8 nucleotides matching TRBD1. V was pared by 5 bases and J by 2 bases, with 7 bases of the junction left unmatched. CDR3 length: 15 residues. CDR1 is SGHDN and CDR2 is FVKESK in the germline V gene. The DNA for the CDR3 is TGTGCCAGCAGCTCCGGGACAGGCGGAAACTATGGCTACACCTTC. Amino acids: CASSSGTGGNYGYTF. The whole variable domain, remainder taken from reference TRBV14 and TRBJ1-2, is EAGVTQFPSHSVIEKGQTVTLRCDPISGHDNLYWYRRVMGKEIKFLLHFVKESKQDESGMPNNRFLAERTGGTYSTLKVQPAELEDSGVYFCASSSGTGGNYGYTFGSGTRLTVV.

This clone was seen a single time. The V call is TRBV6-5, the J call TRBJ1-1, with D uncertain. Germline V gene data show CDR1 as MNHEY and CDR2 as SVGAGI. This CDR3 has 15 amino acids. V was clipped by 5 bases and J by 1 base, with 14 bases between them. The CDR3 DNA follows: TGTGCCAGCAGTCCAGTCCAAGGATCGAACACTGAAGCTTTCTTT. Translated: CASSPVQGSNTEAFF.

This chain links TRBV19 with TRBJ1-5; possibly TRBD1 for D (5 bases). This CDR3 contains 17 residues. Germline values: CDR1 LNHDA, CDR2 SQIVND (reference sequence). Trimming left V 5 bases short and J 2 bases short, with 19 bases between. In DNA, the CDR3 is TGTGCCAGTAGTCCCAGGGACCGGGGTCGGGGCAATCAGCCCCAGCATTTT. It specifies CASSPRDRGRGNQPQHF.

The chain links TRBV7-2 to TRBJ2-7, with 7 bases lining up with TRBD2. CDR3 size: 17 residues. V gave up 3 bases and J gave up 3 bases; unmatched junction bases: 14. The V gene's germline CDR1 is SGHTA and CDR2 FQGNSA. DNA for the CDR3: TGTGCCAGCAGCTTCCTCCCCTCTAGCGGAGAATTCTACGAGCAGTACTTC. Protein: CASSFLPSSGEFYEQYF.

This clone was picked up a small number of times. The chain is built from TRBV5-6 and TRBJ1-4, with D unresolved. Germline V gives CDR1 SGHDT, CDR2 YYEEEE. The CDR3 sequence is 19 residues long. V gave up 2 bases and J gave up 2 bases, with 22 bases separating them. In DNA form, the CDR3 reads TGTGCCAGCAGCTTCCATCTTACCGTTCCATTTTTCACTAATGAAAAACTGTTTTTT. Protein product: CASSFHLTVPFFTNEKLFF. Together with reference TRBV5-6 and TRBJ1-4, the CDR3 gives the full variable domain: DAGVTQSPTHLIKTRGQQVTLRCSPKSGHDTVSWYQQALGQGPQFIFQYYEEEERQRGNFPDRFSGHQFPNYSSELNVNALLLGDSALYLCASSFHLTVPFFTNEKLFFGSGTQLSVL.

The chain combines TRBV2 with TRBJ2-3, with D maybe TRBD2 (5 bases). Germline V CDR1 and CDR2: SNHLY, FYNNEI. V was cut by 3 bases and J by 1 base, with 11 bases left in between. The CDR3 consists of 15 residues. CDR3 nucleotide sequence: TGTGCCAGCAGTGATACTAGAGATGGCACAGATACGCAGTATTTT. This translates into CASSDTRDGTDTQYF.

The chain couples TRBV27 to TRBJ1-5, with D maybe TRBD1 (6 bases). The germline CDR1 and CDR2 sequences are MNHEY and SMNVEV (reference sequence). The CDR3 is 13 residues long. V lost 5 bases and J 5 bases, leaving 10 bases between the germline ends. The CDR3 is CASSTDRYQPQHF. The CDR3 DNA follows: TGTGCCAGCAGTACGGACAGATATCAGCCCCAGCATTTT.

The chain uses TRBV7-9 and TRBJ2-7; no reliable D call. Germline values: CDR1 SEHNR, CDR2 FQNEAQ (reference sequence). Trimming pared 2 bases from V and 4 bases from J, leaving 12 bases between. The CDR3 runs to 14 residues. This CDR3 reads CASSLRESFYEQYF. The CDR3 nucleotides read TGTGCCAGCAGCTTACGCGAGAGTTTTTACGAGCAGTACTTC.

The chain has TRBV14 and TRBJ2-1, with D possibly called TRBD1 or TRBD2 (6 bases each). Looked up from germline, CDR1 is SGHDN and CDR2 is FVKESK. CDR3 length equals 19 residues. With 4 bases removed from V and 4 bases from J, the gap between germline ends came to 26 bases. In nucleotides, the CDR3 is TGTGCCAGCAGCCCCCTCTATTCTCGGGGGCTCAGGATATACAATGAGCAGTTCTTC. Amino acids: CASSPLYSRGLRIYNEQFF.

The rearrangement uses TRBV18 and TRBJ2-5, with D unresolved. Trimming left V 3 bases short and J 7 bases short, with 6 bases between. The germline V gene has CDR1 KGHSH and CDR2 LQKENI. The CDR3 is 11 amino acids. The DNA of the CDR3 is TGTGCCAGCTCACCGGGTGGGACCCAGTACTTC. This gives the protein CASSPGGTQYF.

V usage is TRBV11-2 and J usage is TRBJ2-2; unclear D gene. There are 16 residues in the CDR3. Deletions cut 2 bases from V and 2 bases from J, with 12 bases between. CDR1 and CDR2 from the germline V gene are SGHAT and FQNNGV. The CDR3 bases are TGTGCCAGCAGCTTAATATTCGGCAGTAACACCGGGGAGCTGTTTTTT. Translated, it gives CASSLIFGSNTGELFF. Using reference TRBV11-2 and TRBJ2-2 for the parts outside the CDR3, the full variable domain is EAGVAQSPRYKIIEKRQSVAFWCNPISGHATLYWYQQILGQGPKLLIQFQNNGVVDDSQLPKDRFSAERLKGVDSTLKIQPAKLEDSAVYLCASSLIFGSNTGELFFGEGSRLTVL.